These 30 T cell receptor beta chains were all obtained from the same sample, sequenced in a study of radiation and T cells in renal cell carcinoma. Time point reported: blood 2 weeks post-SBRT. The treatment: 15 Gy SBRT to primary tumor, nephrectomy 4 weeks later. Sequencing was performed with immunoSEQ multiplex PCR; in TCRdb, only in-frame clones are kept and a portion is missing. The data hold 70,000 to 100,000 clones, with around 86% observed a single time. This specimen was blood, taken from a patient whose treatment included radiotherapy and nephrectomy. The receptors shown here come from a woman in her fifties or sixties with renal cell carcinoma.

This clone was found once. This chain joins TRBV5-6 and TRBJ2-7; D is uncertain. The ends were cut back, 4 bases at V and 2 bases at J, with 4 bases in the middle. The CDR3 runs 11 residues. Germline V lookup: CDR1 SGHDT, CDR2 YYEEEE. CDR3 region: CASSRTYEQYF. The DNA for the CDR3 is TGTGCCAGCAGCCGGACCTACGAGCAGTACTTC. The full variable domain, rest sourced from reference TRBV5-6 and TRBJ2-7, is DAGVTQSPTHLIKTRGQQVTLRCSPKSGHDTVSWYQQALGQGPQFIFQYYEEEERQRGNFPDRFSGHQFPNYSSELNVNALLLGDSALYLCASSRTYEQYFGPGTRLTVT.

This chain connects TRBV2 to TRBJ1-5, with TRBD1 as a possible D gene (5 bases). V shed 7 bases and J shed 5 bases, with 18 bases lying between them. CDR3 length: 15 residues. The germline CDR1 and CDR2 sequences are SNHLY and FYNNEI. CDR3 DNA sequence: TGTGCCAGCACTGCCCCAGGGTGGGAGGATCAGCCCCAGCATTTT. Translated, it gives CASTAPGWEDQPQHF.

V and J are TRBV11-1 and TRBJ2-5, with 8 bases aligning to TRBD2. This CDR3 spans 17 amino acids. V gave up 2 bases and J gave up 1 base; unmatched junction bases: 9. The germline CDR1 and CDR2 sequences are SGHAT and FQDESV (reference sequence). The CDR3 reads CASSLSISGSFQETQYF. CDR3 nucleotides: TGTGCCAGCAGCTTATCCATAAGCGGGAGTTTCCAAGAGACCCAGTACTTC. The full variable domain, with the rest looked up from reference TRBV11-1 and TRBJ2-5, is EAEVAQSPRYKITEKSQAVAFWCDPISGHATLYWYRQILGQGPELLVQFQDESVVDDSQLPKDRFSAERLKGVDSTLKIQPAELGDSAMYLCASSLSISGSFQETQYFGPGTRLLVL.

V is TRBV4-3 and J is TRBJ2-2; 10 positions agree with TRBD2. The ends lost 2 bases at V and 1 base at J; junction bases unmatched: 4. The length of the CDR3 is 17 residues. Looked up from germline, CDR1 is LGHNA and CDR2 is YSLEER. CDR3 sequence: CASSQSGLAENTGELFF. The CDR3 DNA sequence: TGCGCCAGCAGCCAATCAGGACTAGCGGAGAACACCGGGGAGCTGTTTTTT.

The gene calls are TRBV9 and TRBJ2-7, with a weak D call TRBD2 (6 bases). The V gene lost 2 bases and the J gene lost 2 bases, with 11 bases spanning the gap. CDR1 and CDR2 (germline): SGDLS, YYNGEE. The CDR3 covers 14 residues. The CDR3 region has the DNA TGTGCCAGCAGCGTCGGCGGGACCACCTACGAGCAGTACTTC. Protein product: CASSVGGTTYEQYF.

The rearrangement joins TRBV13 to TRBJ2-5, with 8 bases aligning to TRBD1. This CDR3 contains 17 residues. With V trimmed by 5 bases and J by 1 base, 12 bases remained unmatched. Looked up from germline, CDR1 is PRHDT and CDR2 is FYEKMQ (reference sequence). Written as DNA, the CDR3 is TGTGCCAGCAGCCTCGGGACAGGAAAGAGGGCCCAAGAGACCCAGTACTTC. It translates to CASSLGTGKRAQETQYF. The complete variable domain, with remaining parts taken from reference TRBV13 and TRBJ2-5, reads AAGVIQSPRHLIKEKRETATLKCYPIPRHDTVYWYQQGPGQDPQFLISFYEKMQSDKGSIPDRFSAQQFSDYHSELNMSSLELGDSALYFCASSLGTGKRAQETQYFGPGTRLLVL.

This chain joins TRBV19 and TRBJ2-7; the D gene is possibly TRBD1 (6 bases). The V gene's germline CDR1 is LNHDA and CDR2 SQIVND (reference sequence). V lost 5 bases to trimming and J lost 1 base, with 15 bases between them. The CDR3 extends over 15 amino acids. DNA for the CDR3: TGTGCCAGTAGTCAGGGGTTAGGAACATCCTACGAGCAGTACTTC. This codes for CASSQGLGTSYEQYF.

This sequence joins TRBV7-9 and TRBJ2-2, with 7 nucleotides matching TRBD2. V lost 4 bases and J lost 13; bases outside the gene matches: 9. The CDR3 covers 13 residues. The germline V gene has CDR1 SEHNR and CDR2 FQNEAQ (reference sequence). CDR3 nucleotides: TGTGCCAGCAGCTCCCCGGGGGGTTTAAGGCTGTTTTTT. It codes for CASSSPGGLRLFF.

CDR3 in amino acids: CASSVESGVWGQGVEAFF. DNA for the CDR3: TGTGCCAGCAGCGTAGAATCCGGGGTTTGGGGACAGGGGGTAGAAGCTTTCTTT. J is TRBJ1-1 and V is TRBV9; 11 bases line up with TRBD1. V lost 0 bases to trimming and J lost 8 bases; unmatched junction nucleotides: 15. Germline V lookup: CDR1 SGDLS, CDR2 YYNGEE. This CDR3 is built from 18 residues.

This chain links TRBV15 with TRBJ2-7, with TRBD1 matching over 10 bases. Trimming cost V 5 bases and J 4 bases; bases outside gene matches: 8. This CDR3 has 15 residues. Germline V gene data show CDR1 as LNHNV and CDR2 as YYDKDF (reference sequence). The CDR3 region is CATSSRDRGEYEQYF. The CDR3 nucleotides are TGTGCCACCAGCTCCCGGGACAGGGGCGAATACGAGCAGTACTTC.

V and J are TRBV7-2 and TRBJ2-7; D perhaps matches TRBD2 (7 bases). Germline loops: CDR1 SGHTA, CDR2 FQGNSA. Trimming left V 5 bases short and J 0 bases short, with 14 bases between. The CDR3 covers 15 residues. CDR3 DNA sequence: TGTGCCAGCAGCCAAGGGGGGGCGACCTCCTACGAGCAGTACTTC. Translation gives CASSQGGATSYEQYF.

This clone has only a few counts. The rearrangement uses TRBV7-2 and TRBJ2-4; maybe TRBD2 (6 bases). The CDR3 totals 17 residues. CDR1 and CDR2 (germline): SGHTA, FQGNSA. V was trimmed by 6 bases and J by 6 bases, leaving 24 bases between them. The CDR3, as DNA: TGTGCCAGCAGTTCAATGCGGGGCTCCGGCGCTTCAAACATTCAGTACTTC. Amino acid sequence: CASSSMRGSGASNIQYF.

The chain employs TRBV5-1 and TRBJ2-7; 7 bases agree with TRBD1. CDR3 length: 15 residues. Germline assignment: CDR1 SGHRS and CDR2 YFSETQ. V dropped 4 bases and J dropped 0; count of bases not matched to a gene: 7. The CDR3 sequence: CASSVGQPDSYEQYF. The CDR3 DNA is TGCGCCAGCAGCGTGGGACAGCCGGACTCCTACGAGCAGTACTTC.

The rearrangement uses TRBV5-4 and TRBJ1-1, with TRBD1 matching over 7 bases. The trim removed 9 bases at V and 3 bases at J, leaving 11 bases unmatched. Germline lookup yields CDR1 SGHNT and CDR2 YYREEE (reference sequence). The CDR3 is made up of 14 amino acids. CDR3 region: CAINQQGRDTEAFF. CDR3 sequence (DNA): TGTGCCATCAACCAACAGGGGAGGGACACTGAAGCTTTCTTT. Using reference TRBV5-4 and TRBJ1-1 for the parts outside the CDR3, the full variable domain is ETGVTQSPTHLIKTRGQQVTLRCSSQSGHNTVSWYQQALGQGPQFIFQYYREEENGRGNFPPRFSGLQFPNYSSELNVNALELDDSALYLCAINQQGRDTEAFFGQGTRLTVV.

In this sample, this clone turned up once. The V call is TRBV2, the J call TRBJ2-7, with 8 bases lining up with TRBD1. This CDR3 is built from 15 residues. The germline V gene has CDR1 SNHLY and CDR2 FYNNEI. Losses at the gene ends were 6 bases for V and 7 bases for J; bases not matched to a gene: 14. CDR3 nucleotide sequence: TGTGCCAGCAGCGACTCGCCCCAGGGGGCTGATGAGCAGTACTTC. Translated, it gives CASSDSPQGADEQYF.

For the CDR3, the DNA is TGCGCCAGCAGCTTGACGGGGTCCTCCTACAATGAGCAGTTCTTC. As protein: CASSLTGSSYNEQFF. This rearrangement joins TRBV5-1 to TRBJ2-1, with D possibly TRBD2 on 5 matching bases. Between the trimmed V and J ends, which lost 1 base and 0 bases, there was a span of 8 bases. This CDR3 is built from 15 residues. CDR1 and CDR2 from the germline V gene are SGHRS and YFSETQ.

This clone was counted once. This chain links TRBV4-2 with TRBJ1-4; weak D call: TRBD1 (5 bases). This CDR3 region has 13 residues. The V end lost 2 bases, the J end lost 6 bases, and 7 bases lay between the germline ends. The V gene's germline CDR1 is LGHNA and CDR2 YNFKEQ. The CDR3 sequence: CASSQTGDEKLFF. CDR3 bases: TGTGCCAGCAGCCAAACGGGGGATGAAAAACTGTTTTTT.

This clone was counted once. The CDR3 loop is CAWSVRRKWNPGYTF. CDR3 sequence (DNA): TGTGCCTGGAGTGTCCGGAGGAAGTGGAACCCGGGCTACACCTTC. The gene calls are TRBV30 and TRBJ1-2; the D is unclear. CDR3 length: 15 residues. Trimming cost V 0 bases and J 8 bases, with 19 bases left between them. Looked up from germline, CDR1 is GTSNPN and CDR2 is SVGIG (reference sequence). Full variable domain (missing parts from reference TRBV30 and TRBJ1-2): SQTIHQWPATLVQPVGSPLSLECTVEGTSNPNLYWYRQAAGRGLQLLFYSVGIGQISSEVPQNLSASRPQDRQFILSSKKLLLSDSGFYLCAWSVRRKWNPGYTFGSGTRLTVV.

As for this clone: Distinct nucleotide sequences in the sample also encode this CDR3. The CDR3 bases are TGCGCCAGCAGTGAGTCACGGAACTATGGCTACACCTTC. Its translation is CASSESRNYGYTF. The V gene is TRBV10-1, the J gene TRBJ1-2; D ambiguous. From germline, CDR1 is WNHNN and CDR2 SYGVQD (reference sequence). The CDR3 extends over 13 amino acids. Deletions cut 0 bases from V and 2 bases from J, with 4 bases between.

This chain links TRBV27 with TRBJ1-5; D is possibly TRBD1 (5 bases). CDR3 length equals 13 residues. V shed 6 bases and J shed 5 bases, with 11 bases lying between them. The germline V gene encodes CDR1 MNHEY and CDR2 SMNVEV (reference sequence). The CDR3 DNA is TGTGCCAGCAGGGGGCAGCTTGATCAGCCCCAGCATTTT. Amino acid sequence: CASRGQLDQPQHF.

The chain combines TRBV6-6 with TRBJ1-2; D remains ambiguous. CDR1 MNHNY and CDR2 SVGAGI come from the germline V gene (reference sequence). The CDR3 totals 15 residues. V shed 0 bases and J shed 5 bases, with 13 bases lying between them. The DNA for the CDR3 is TGTGCCAGCAGTTACTCGACCCGCCCGGGATATGGCTACACCTTC. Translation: CASSYSTRPGYGYTF.

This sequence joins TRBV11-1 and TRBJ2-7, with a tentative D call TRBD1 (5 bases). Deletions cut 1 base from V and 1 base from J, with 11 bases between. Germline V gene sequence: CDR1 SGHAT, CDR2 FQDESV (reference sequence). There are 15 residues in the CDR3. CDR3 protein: CASSLGGDRSYEQYF. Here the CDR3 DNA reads TGTGCCAGCAGCTTAGGAGGTGACAGATCCTACGAGCAGTACTTC.

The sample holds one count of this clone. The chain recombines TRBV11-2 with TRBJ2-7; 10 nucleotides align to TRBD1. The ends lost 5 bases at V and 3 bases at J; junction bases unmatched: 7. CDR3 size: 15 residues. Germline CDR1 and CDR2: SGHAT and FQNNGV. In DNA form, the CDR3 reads TGTGCCAGCAGCCAGCTGGGACAGGGGAGCTACGAGCAGTACTTC. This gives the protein CASSQLGQGSYEQYF.

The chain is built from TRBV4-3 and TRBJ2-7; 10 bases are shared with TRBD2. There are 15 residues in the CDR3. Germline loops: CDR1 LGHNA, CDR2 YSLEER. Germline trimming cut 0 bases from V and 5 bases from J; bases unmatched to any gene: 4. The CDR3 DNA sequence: TGCGCCAGCAGCCAAGATCGAGGGACTAGCGACGAGCAGTACTTC. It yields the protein CASSQDRGTSDEQYF.

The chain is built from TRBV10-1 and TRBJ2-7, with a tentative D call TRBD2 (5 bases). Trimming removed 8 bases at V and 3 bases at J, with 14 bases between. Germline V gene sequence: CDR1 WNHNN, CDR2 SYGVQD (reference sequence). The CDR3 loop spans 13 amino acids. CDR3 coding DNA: TGCGCCAGCCGGGAAGCCGGCGGCTACGAGCAGTACTTC. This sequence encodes CASREAGGYEQYF.

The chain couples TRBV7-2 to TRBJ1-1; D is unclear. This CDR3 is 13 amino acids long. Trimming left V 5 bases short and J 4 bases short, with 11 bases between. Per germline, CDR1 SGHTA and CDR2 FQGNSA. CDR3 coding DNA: TGTGCCAGCAGCCAAAACTTGGCCACTGAAGCTTTCTTT. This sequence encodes CASSQNLATEAFF.

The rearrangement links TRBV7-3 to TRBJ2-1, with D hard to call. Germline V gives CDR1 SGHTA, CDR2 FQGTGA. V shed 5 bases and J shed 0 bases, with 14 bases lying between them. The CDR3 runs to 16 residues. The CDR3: CASSADLESSYNEQFF. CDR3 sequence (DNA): TGTGCCAGCAGCGCAGATTTGGAAAGCTCCTACAATGAGCAGTTCTTC.

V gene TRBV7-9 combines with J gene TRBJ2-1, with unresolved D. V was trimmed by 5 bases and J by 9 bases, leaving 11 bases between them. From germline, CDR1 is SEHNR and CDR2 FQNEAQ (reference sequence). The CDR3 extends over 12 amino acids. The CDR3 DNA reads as TGTGCCAGCAGCCGTCCGGGTTTTGAGCAGTTCTTC. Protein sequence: CASSRPGFEQFF.

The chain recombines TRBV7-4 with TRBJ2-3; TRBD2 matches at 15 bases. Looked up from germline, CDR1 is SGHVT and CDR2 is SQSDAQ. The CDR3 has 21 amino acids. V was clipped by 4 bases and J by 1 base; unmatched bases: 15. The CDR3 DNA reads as TGTGCCAGCAGCTCCCCACCCATCGGACTAGCGGGGGGGACGGGCACAGATACGCAGTATTTT. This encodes CASSSPPIGLAGGTGTDTQYF. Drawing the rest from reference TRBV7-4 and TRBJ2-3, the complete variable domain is GAGVSQSPRYKVAKRGRDVALRCDSISGHVTLYWYRQTLGQGSEVLTYSQSDAQRDKSGRPSGRFSAERPERSVSTLKIQRTEQGDSAVYLCASSSPPIGLAGGTGTDTQYFGPGTRLTVL.

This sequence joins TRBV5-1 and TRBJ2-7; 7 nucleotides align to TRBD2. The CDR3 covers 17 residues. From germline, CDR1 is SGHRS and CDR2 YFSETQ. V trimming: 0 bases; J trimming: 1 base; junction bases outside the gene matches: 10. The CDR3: CASSLEIGGSRSYEQYF. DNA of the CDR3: TGCGCCAGCAGCTTGGAAATCGGCGGGAGTCGTTCCTACGAGCAGTACTTC.